These 16 T cell receptor beta chains originate from one sample sequenced in a study of cytomegalovirus exposure and HLA in healthy donors. The PCR employed 60 Vbeta primers together with 13 Jbeta primers. Measured with immunoSEQ multiplex PCR; TCRdb has only the in-frame clones, and not every one. The table includes 140,000 to 150,000 clones, 77% detected once. Specimen: PBMCs. The source of these receptors is a male donor in good health and CMV-seronegative.

The chain uses TRBV12-5 and TRBJ2-3, with D perhaps TRBD1 (6 bases). The CDR3 length is 13 residues. Per germline, CDR1 LGHNT and CDR2 FRNRAP. V was cut by 4 bases and J by 4 bases, with 9 bases left in between. CDR3 sequence reads: CASGSQGPDTQYF. The CDR3 DNA reads TGTGCTAGTGGTTCACAGGGTCCAGATACGCAGTATTTT.

The chain combines TRBV9 with TRBJ2-1, with 8 nucleotides matching TRBD1. V gave up 4 bases and J gave up 6 bases; unmatched junction bases: 12. CDR1 SGDLS and CDR2 YYNGEE come from the germline V gene. The CDR3 has 16 residues. DNA for the CDR3: TGTGCCAGCAGCTCCGTAGGGCAGGGGGCGGGCAATGAGCAGTTCTTC. It yields the protein CASSSVGQGAGNEQFF. Filled out from reference TRBV9 and TRBJ2-1, the complete variable domain reads DSGVTQTPKHLITATGQRVTLRCSPRSGDLSVYWYQQSLDQGLQFLIQYYNGEERAKGNILERFSAQQFPDLHSELNLSSLELGDSALYFCASSSVGQGAGNEQFFGPGTRLTVL.

The J gene is TRBJ2-5, the V gene TRBV21-1; whether TRBD1, the table's D call, matches the DNA was not checked. TRBV21-1 is given as a pseudogene. The CDR3 length is 15 residues. The CDR3 reads CASSKNRADQETQYF. The CDR3 DNA follows: TGTGCCAGCAGCAAAAACAGGGCCGACCAAGAGACCCAGTACTTC.

V is TRBV18 and J is TRBJ1-1, with TRBD1 as a possible D gene (6 bases). Trimming shortened V by 3 bases and J by 1 base, and 9 bases separated the two germline ends. Looked up from germline, CDR1 is KGHSH and CDR2 is LQKENI. The CDR3 has 14 amino acids. The CDR3 DNA reads TGTGCCAGCTCACCCCCGACAGGGAACACTGAAGCTTTCTTT. Its protein is CASSPPTGNTEAFF.

The gene calls are TRBV5-1 and TRBJ1-2; the match to TRBD1 covers 8 bases. J gave up 3 bases and V 3 bases, and 16 bases lay outside the gene matches. The CDR3 extends over 18 amino acids. Germline V lookup: CDR1 SGHRS, CDR2 YFSETQ. The CDR3 protein is CASSSTISSGTGDYGYTF. DNA of the CDR3: TGCGCCAGCAGCTCCACAATATCTTCCGGGACAGGCGACTATGGCTACACCTTC.

J is TRBJ1-5 and V is TRBV2, with D maybe TRBD1 (6 bases). The V end was cut by 6 bases, the J end by 0 bases, with 12 bases between. The germline V gene encodes CDR1 SNHLY and CDR2 FYNNEI. The length of the CDR3 is 15 residues. In nucleotides, the CDR3 is TGTGCCAGCAGCAGACAGGCCGTTAGCAATCAGCCCCAGCATTTT. Translation gives CASSRQAVSNQPQHF.

V is TRBV6-5 and J is TRBJ1-6; D uncertain. V was shortened by 5 bases and J by 14 bases, with 13 bases between the two germline ends. Germline CDR1 and CDR2: MNHEY and SVGAGI. The CDR3 extends over 12 amino acids. The CDR3 spells CASSPANRALHF. The CDR3 region has the DNA TGTGCCAGCAGTCCAGCAAACCGGGCCCTCCACTTT.

The V call is TRBV12-5, the J call TRBJ2-7; 15 bases line up with TRBD2. This CDR3 spans 17 amino acids. The ends lost 5 bases at V and 3 bases at J; junction bases unmatched: 8. Per germline, CDR1 LGHNT and CDR2 FRNRAP. The DNA for the CDR3 is TGTGCTAGTGGTCCCGGACTAGCGGGAGGGCCGGGCTACGAGCAGTACTTC. It encodes CASGPGLAGGPGYEQYF.

V and J are TRBV27 and TRBJ2-1; tentative D call: TRBD2 (5 bases). The CDR3 is made up of 14 amino acids. CDR1 is MNHEY and CDR2 is SMNVEV in the germline V gene (reference sequence). V was shortened by 9 bases and J by 0 bases, with 12 bases between the two germline ends. The CDR3 DNA reads as TGTGCCAGTGGGAGAGTAAGCTCCTACAATGAGCAGTTCTTC. This translates into CASGRVSSYNEQFF.

This clone was seen a single time. J is TRBJ1-1 and V is TRBV6-1; D ambiguous. The CDR3 is 14 amino acids. V lost 8 bases, J lost 1 base, and 14 bases lay in between. From germline, CDR1 is MNHNS and CDR2 SASEGT. This CDR3 is CASPALGPNTEAFF. CDR3 nucleotide sequence: TGTGCCAGCCCGGCTCTAGGCCCGAACACTGAAGCTTTCTTT.

Comments on this clone: The sample holds other DNA sequences that translate to the same CDR3. The chain links TRBV5-1 to TRBJ2-3, with D perhaps matching TRBD2 (5 bases). Germline-derived CDR1 and CDR2 are SGHRS and YFSETQ. There are 13 residues in the CDR3. The V and J ends lost 6 bases and 0 bases respectively, with 8 bases between them. CDR3 sequence (DNA): TGCGCCAGCACTACGGGGAGCACAGATACGCAGTATTTT. It is translated as CASTTGSTDTQYF.

The V gene is TRBV23-1, the J gene TRBJ2-3, with D possibly TRBD2 on 6 matching bases. TRBV23-1 is an ORF, with its function uncertain. The CDR3 is 15 amino acids. V was trimmed by 1 base and J by 2 bases, leaving 10 bases between them. In DNA form, the CDR3 reads TGCGCCAGCAGTCAATGCGGGACGGACACAGATACGCAGTATTTT. Protein: CASSQCGTDTDTQYF.

The CDR3 here is CASSPRDSTGNTEAFF. The DNA for the CDR3 is TGCGCCAGCAGCCCCCGGGACAGTACTGGGAACACTGAAGCTTTCTTT. The chain has TRBV5-1 and TRBJ1-1, with TRBD1 identical over 7 bases. The CDR3 is made up of 16 amino acids. V dropped 4 bases and J dropped 1; count of bases not matched to a gene: 10. CDR1 and CDR2 from the germline V gene are SGHRS and YFSETQ.

The chain employs TRBV5-6 and TRBJ1-5; TRBD1 aligns across 10 bases. CDR3 size: 17 residues. With 0 bases clipped from V and 2 bases from J, the junction kept 5 bases outside the gene matches. Germline V gene lookup returns CDR1 SGHDT and CDR2 YYEEEE. CDR3 nucleotides: TGTGCCAGCAGCTTGGGGGACAGGGGAACGGGCAATCAGCCCCAGCATTTT. Its translation is CASSLGDRGTGNQPQHF.

The chain recombines TRBV14 with TRBJ2-3, with 9 bases matching TRBD1. Germline V lookup: CDR1 SGHDN, CDR2 FVKESK. With V trimmed by 3 bases and J by 5 bases, 6 bases remained unmatched. This CDR3 region has 15 residues. The CDR3 DNA reads TGTGCCAGCAGCCACTATGGGACAGGGAGAGATACGCAGTATTTT. This sequence encodes CASSHYGTGRDTQYF.

V gene TRBV14 combines with J gene TRBJ2-7; no reliable D call. The CDR3 consists of 12 residues. Germline loops: CDR1 SGHDN, CDR2 FVKESK. V lost 2 bases to trimming and J lost 6 bases, with 8 bases between them. The CDR3 DNA follows: TGTGCCAGCAGCCAACCCATGGCCGAGCAGTACTTC. Translation: CASSQPMAEQYF.